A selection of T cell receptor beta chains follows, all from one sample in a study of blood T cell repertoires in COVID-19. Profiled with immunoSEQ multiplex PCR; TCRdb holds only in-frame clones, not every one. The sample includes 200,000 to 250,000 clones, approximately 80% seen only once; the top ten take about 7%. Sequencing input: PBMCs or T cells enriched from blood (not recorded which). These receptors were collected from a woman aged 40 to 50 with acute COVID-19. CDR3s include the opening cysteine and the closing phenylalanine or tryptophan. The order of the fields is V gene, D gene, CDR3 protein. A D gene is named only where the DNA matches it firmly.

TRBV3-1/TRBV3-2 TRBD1 CASSPPPGQADGYTF
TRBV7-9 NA CASSFSQAGTGELFF
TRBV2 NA CASSGGRGRDGYTF
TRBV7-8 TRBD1 CASSFRTGMNGELFF
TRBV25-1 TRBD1 CASSAPGRDSGYTF
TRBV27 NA CASSKTGMNEKLFF
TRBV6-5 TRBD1 CASSYGRGLEQYF
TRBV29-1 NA CSVAQGQANEKLFF
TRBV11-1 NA CASSFSGPNNYGYTF
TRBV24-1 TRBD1 CATSDQTGGGTQYF
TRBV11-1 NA CASSLAYRLNTEAFF
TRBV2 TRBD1 CASSGQGEETQYF
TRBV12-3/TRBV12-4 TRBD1 CASSFKVRGQLFF
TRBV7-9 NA CASSLGSGINQPQHF
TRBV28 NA CASRQTRTGISNQPQHF
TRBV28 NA CASSPNYRETQYF
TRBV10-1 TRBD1 CASSEFRDRSPSSGANVLTF
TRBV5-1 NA CASSLDRDTYNEQFF
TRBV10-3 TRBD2 CAIRAGTSGRGKETQYF
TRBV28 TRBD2 CASRAGGLADYEQYF
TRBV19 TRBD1 CASSTLRDRGRMYGYTF
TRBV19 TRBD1 CASSVGTGTGYTF
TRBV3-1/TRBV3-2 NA CASSQVPDPNTEAFF
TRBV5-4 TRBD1 CASSLVPGGRNEQFF
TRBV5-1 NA CASSLAFQSETQYF
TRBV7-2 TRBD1 CASSLRGRKATNEKLFF
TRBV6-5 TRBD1 CASSPQGTYGYTF
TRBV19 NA CASSSSTESRQPQHF
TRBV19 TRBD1 CASSTLQGILHF